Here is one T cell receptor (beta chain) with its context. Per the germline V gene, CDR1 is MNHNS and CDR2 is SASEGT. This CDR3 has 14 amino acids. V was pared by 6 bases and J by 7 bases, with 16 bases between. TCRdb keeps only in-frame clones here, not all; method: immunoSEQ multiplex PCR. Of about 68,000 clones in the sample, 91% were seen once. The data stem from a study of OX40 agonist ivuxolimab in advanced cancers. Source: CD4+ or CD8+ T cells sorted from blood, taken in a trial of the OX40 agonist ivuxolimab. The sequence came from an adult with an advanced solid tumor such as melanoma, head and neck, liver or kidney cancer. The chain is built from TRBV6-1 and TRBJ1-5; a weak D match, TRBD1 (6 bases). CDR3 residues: CASRGQFGFQPQHF. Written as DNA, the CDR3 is TGTGCCAGCAGAGGACAGTTTGGATTCCAGCCCCAGCATTTT.